These 4 T cell receptor beta chains came from one sample sequenced in a study of CD8+CD57+ T cells in acquired aplastic anemia. The patients chosen for sequencing had shown expansion of CD8+CD57+ cells (detected by flow cytometry). TCR beta VDJ combinations and CDR3 sequences were profiled from genomic DNA. MiXCR, run by TCRdb on the reads, gives a single entry per CDR3 protein. This repertoire shows more than 70,000 distinct CDR3 sequences, roughly two thirds found once; its top ten account for roughly 80%. Specimen: sorted CD4+, CD8+, or CD8+CD57+ T cells (not recorded which) from PBMCs. These receptors originate from a human donor with aplastic anemia.

V gene TRBV14 combines with J gene TRBJ1-2; 9 bases fit TRBD1. This CDR3 has 16 amino acids. Trimming took 4 bases from V and 4 from J; bases not matched to a gene: 10. The germline gives CDR1 SGHDN, CDR2 FVKESK. The CDR3 DNA follows: TGTGCCAGCAGCCCCCAAAGGGGGACAGGGACCTATGGCTACACCTTC. Protein: CASSPQRGTGTYGYTF.

This clonotype was detected only a few times. This rearrangement joins TRBV2 to TRBJ2-7; no reliable D call. This CDR3 is 11 amino acids long. Trimming pared 6 bases from V and 6 bases from J, leaving 9 bases between. CDR1 and CDR2 from the germline V gene are SNHLY and FYNNEI. The CDR3: CASRASPEQYF. DNA for the CDR3: TGTGCCAGCAGGGCTAGTCCCGAGCAGTACTTC.

The chain couples TRBV10-3 to TRBJ2-1; maybe TRBD2 (5 bases). Germline values: CDR1 ENHRY, CDR2 SYGVKD. Between the trimmed V and J ends, which lost 0 bases and 7 bases, there was a span of 7 bases. The length of the CDR3 is 13 residues. The CDR3 DNA reads as TGTGCCATCAGTGAGTCGGAGGTTAATGAGCAGTTCTTC. Translation gives CAISESEVNEQFF.

This clonotype was picked up one time. The chain combines TRBV2 with TRBJ1-3, with TRBD1 matching over 8 bases. V shed 9 bases and J 3 bases; nucleotides not matched to a gene: 1. CDR3 length equals 12 residues. CDR1 is SNHLY, CDR2 FYNNEI, per germline. The CDR3 DNA reads TGTGCCAGTGGACAGGGTGGAAACACCATATATTTT. Translated, it gives CASGQGGNTIYF.